The T cell receptor beta chain under discussion was sequenced for a study of CD4+ T cells in melanoma. In this sample, this clone turned up once. Its antigen is unknown. Only in-frame clones appear in the TCRdb table, and some are missing; sequencing was by immunoSEQ multiplex PCR. The table shows about 11,000 clones, with roughly 63% occurring only once. Study-wide results and caveats: Neoantigen-specific CD4+ T cells in melanoma reportedly had diverse differentiation states.

The CDR3 extends over 14 amino acids. CDR1 and CDR2 from the germline V gene are SGHRS and YFSETQ. Trimming took off 2 bases at V and 1 base at J, with 9 bases between the two ends. The chain is built from TRBV5-1 and TRBJ1-2; D is unclear. Material for sequencing was cells from a culture (not recorded whether cultured in vitro). This sequence was found in a human donor with melanoma. In DNA, the CDR3 is TGCGCCAGCAGCTTAGGACCTCTTAACTATGGCTACACCTTC. It yields the protein CASSLGPLNYGYTF.